These T cell receptor beta chains were read from a single sample in a study of shared clonotypes between healthy human individuals. This table comes from immunoSEQ multiplex PCR, and its TCRdb copy is limited to in-frame clones, with some not included. The data show around 2,000,000 clones, less than 95% seen once. The sequenced sample was naive CD8+ T cells sorted from blood. The receptors derive from a man aged 18 to 35 in good health. The CDR3 runs from the conserved cysteine through the conserved F or W. A D gene is named only where the DNA matches it firmly. The size of a clone is reported for some rows only, either as once, few or many, or as a class for expanded clones.

TRBV5-4	TRBJ2-7	-	TRBD1	CASSLEGDSEQYF	TGTGCCAGCAGCTTGGAGGGGGACAGCGAGCAGTACTTC
TRBV5-4	TRBJ1-2	-	-	CASSFRGGGNYGYTF	TGTGCCAGCAGCTTCAGAGGGGGTGGAAACTATGGCTACACCTTC
TRBV20-1	TRBJ2-7	-	-	CSAHSYEQYF	TGCAGTGCCCACTCTTACGAGCAGTACTTC
TRBV10-3	TRBJ1-1	-	-	CAIRLGDEGTEAFF	TGTGCCATCAGATTGGGGGATGAGGGCACTGAAGCTTTCTTT
TRBV2	TRBJ1-3	-	-	CASSGELFSGNTIYF	TGTGCCAGCAGTGGGGAACTTTTCTCTGGAAACACCATATATTTT
TRBV29-1	TRBJ1-1	-	-	CSVEDWSSLAAFF	TGCAGCGTTGAAGATTGGTCAAGCTTGGCGGCTTTCTTT
TRBV28	TRBJ2-7	once	TRBD1	CASSYNRGYEQYF	TGTGCCAGCAGTTACAACAGGGGATACGAGCAGTACTTC
TRBV7-9	TRBJ2-2	-	-	CASSLESANTGELFF	TGTGCCAGCAGCTTAGAATCGGCGAACACCGGGGAGCTGTTTTTT
TRBV7-9	TRBJ1-2	-	TRBD1	CASSLTGGGYGYTF	TGTGCCAGCAGCTTGACAGGGGGTGGCTATGGCTACACCTTC
TRBV9	TRBJ2-4	-	TRBD2	CASSASERGGPDIQYF	TGTGCCAGCAGCGCGTCCGAGCGGGGAGGGCCGGACATTCAGTACTTC
TRBV7-9	TRBJ2-3	-	-	CASRRQASTDTQYF	TGTGCCAGCAGAAGACAGGCTAGCACAGATACGCAGTATTTT
TRBV18	TRBJ1-2	few	TRBD1	CASTPGQQNYGYTF	TGTGCCAGCACCCCGGGACAGCAGAACTATGGCTACACCTTC
TRBV5-1	TRBJ2-3	-	-	CASSWITSSTDTQYF	TGCGCCAGCAGCTGGATAACTAGTAGCACAGATACGCAGTATTTT
TRBV27	TRBJ2-3	-	-	CASSARYRASTDTQYF	TGTGCCAGCAGTGCCCGATATAGGGCGAGCACAGATACGCAGTATTTT
TRBV5-8	TRBJ2-2	-	TRBD1	CASSLATWTGITGELFF	TGTGCCAGCAGCTTGGCGACCTGGACAGGGATCACCGGGGAGCTGTTTTTT
TRBV10-1	TRBJ2-3	-	TRBD2	CASSSKGTSGVVTDTQYF	TGCGCCAGCAGTTCTAAAGGGACTAGCGGGGTCGTGACAGATACGCAGTATTTT
TRBV7-8	TRBJ2-1	-	-	CASSLDGYNEQFF	TGTGCCAGCAGCTTAGATGGGTACAATGAGCAGTTCTTC
TRBV27	TRBJ1-5	once	-	CASSPELNQPQHF	TGTGCCAGCAGCCCCGAACTCAATCAGCCCCAGCATTTT
TRBV4-1	TRBJ2-7	-	-	CASSQGDIYEQYF	TGCGCCAGCAGCCAAGGGGACATCTACGAGCAGTACTTC
TRBV6-5	TRBJ2-1	-	-	CASSYSIGLLDNEQFF	TGTGCCAGCAGTTACTCGATCGGGCTGCTAGACAATGAGCAGTTCTTC
TRBV7-8	TRBJ1-2	-	TRBD1	CASSLVIWGTEGYGYTF	TGTGCCAGCAGCTTAGTAATATGGGGGACAGAAGGCTATGGCTACACCTTC
TRBV19	TRBJ2-2	-	-	CASTGLSGELFF	TGTGCCAGCACAGGGCTCTCCGGGGAGCTGTTTTTT
TRBV27	TRBJ1-5	-	TRBD1	CASRTGTGPSNQPQHF	TGTGCCAGCAGGACCGGGACAGGTCCTAGCAATCAGCCCCAGCATTTT
TRBV27	TRBJ1-5	-	-	CASSLTGYQPQHF	TGTGCCAGCAGTTTAACGGGCTATCAGCCCCAGCATTTT
TRBV29-1	TRBJ2-2	-	-	CSVQGHNTGELFF	TGCAGCGTCCAGGGTCACAACACCGGGGAGCTGTTTTTT
TRBV5-5	TRBJ1-4	-	-	CASSLGLLEEKLFF	TGTGCCAGCAGCCTTGGACTATTGGAGGAGAAACTGTTTTTT
TRBV29-1	TRBJ2-1	-	-	CSVEDLVGGAVDEQFF	TGCAGCGTTGAAGATCTGGTTGGGGGGGCGGTCGATGAGCAGTTCTTC
TRBV5-8	TRBJ2-3	-	-	CASSYTTDTQYF	TGTGCCAGCAGCTACACCACAGATACGCAGTATTTT
TRBV27	TRBJ2-1	-	TRBD2	CASSFGAGSSYNEQFF	TGTGCCAGCAGTTTTGGAGCGGGGAGCTCCTACAATGAGCAGTTCTTC
TRBV5-6	TRBJ1-2	-	TRBD1	CASSSVGTGPPGYTF	TGTGCCAGCAGCTCGGTAGGGACAGGGCCTCCCGGCTACACCTTC
TRBV9	TRBJ2-7	-	-	CASSVGGLGYEQYF	TGTGCCAGCAGCGTAGGGGGGCTGGGCTACGAGCAGTACTTC
TRBV29-1	TRBJ2-7	-	-	CSVEIGRFYEQYF	TGCAGCGTTGAAATTGGGAGATTCTACGAGCAGTACTTC
TRBV10-3	TRBJ2-3	-	TRBD2	CAISGWTSGGTSTDTQYF	TGTGCCATCAGTGGGTGGACTAGCGGGGGGACGAGCACAGATACGCAGTATTTT
TRBV10-2	TRBJ2-7	-	TRBD2	CASRDSGIGNEQYF	TGCGCCAGCAGAGATAGCGGGATTGGGAACGAGCAGTACTTC
TRBV4-1	TRBJ2-3	once	TRBD1	CASSQVTGGDDTQYF	TGCGCCAGCAGCCAAGTTACAGGGGGCGATGATACGCAGTATTTT
TRBV2	TRBJ1-6	-	TRBD1	CATWDSNYNSPLHF	TGTGCCACCTGGGACAGTAACTATAATTCACCCCTCCACTTT